The T cell receptor beta chain under discussion was sequenced for a study of shared clonotypes between healthy human individuals (TCRdb year 2020). Notes on the research overall: The cohort included a few men and a couple of women between 18 and 49 years of age. Per donor, three plates each were used for CD4 naive and CD4 memory, two for CD8 naive, and one for CD8 memory. To estimate repertoire size and how much clonotypes are shared between individuals, the study performed deep sequencing of blood TCR repertoires from five healthy adults. To increase sequencing depth and limit assay-specific biases, TCR repertoire library preparation and sequencing were carried out by different laboratories using diverse techniques. Between about 0.8 and 9 billion PBMCs per donor were obtained by leukapheresis. General study outcomes and caveats: Because the study included a small number of donors, the genetic and exposure-history diversity represented was limited. Naive subsets generally had larger estimated clonotype richness than memory subsets did. Rarefaction of sorted-subset datasets indicated incomplete sequencing despite the large sequencing depth. Sampling was restricted to blood, and TCR repertoires in tissues likely differ from the TCR repertoires found in blood. Compared with non-shared clonotypes, the clonotypes found in all four sorted-subset donors had higher generation probabilities. Pairwise subsampling led to the expectation that sequencing depth would affect the degree of clonotype sharing among donors. Sharing across four donors was observed for about 5% of naive CD4, 3% to 4% of naive CD8, over 2% of memory CD4, and around 0.4% of memory CD8 clonotypes.

CD8 naive samples consisted of CD45RO-negative cells that were positively selected for CCR7, yielding a CD45RA+CCR7+ population without TemRA cells. The donors were healthy, HIV-negative adults who had no recently reported acute infections or vaccinations. All donors were Caucasian adults living in Nashville, Tennessee, USA. Blood was obtained by leukapheresis, after which PBMCs were separated by Ficoll-Histopaque density gradient centrifugation and cryopreserved in liquid nitrogen vapor phase. Analytical flow cytometry was used to check the purity and quantity of every magnetically sorted T cell population. Each sorted fraction had its genomic DNA isolated and then quantified by UV absorbance on a Nanodrop 2000c. V is pared back by 6 bases and J by 7 bases, with 19 bases lying between the germline termini. Including cysteine and phenylalanine, the CDR3 has 14 amino acids. The kept DNA is CDR3 alone, 42 bases in frame from the first base. The germline V gene gives CDR1 as KGHSH and CDR2 as LQKENI.

Using the deep immunoSEQ assay, multiplex PCR amplified TCR CDR3 regions from genomic DNA. Genomic DNA extracted from each cell subset was distributed evenly over all wells of several immunoSEQ 96-well plates, and each plate served as one replicate. For sorted subsets, each replicate PCR was loaded with approximately 0.2 ug genomic DNA, equivalent to approximately 33,000 T cell genomes. Purified libraries were measured with a Qubit 3.0 fluorometer, size-checked on a Bioanalyzer 2100, and measured again with the KAPA Library Quantification kit. Each immunoSEQ 96-well plate was sequenced on its own single-read 150-cycle Illumina NextSeq 550 flow cell. The study's own analysis went as follows. Because the immunoSEQ output included only junctional sequences and no quality scores, the filtering could not be the same as the filtering used for full-length reads. To assign V/J genes and CDR3, sequences were annotated using PyIR, a Python wrapper for IgBLAST v1.9, with IMGT germline references. Reads with weak V/J assignments (E-value above 1e-6), missing CDR3, stop codons, out-of-frame junctions, or ambiguous translated residues were removed. V3J clonotypes were defined as sequences sharing an identical inferred V gene, J gene, and CDR3 amino acid sequence. The percentage overlap between two repertoires was calculated by dividing the number of shared unique clonotypes by the size of the smaller repertoire. Richness of each repertoire was evaluated using RTK rarefaction, the Chao1 estimator, and Recon v2.1 estimates of unobserved clonotypes. Generation probabilities were computed with OLGA for all TCRbeta clonotypes obtained by the gDNA method from four donors. The immuneACCESS repertoire file appears here via TCRdb, limited to in-frame rearrangements. These files lack a portion of the clones; in checked studies, under half of the deficit traces to unresolved V genes, and the cause of the others is not known. The V and J calls and clone size are taken from that table; D and trimming were inferred from the DNA. The sample table records about 2.2 million clones; roughly 95% of these occur just once. In total, the top ten clones hold about 1.7% of the sample.

A word on this clone: Its antigen remains undetermined. Per-base qualities were not stored, and no clone one base away is much larger.

This sequence originates from a man between 18 and 35 years old in good health. Some clones in this sample may be carry-over from other donors' samples. Input material: naive CD8+ T cells from PBMCs. The cell subset or site label, as the study defines it: CD45RA+CCR7+. In this chain, TRBV18 is recombined with TRBJ2-7; no D gene call is confident. The CDR3 is CASSTTDALVEQYF. At the DNA level, the sequence is TGTGCCAGCTCGACCACGGACGCGTTGGTTGAGCAGTACTTC.